Listed below are T cell receptor delta chains from one sample, sequenced in a study of Vγ9Vδ2 T cells in congenital toxoplasmosis. TCRdb re-called the reads through CATT. The table shows more than 350 delta-chain clones, with approximately 45% occurring only once. The sequenced material came from gamma-delta T cells from blood. Every receptor here comes from a child under 10 years old born to a mother with Toxoplasma gondii infection during pregnancy, either congenitally infected or uninfected (not recorded which). Each CDR3 is given with its conserved first and last residue. The D gene is left open where the match is weak. The listing skips clone size in some rows; elsewhere it reads once, few, many or a size class.

J: TRDJ1
V: TRDV2
size: large
D: TRDD3
DNA: TGTGCCTGTGACACCTGGGGGATACCCGATAAACTCATCTTT
CDR3: CACDTWGIPDKLIF

J: TRDJ1
V: TRDV1
size: hyperexpanded
D: TRDD3
DNA: TGTGCTCTTGGGGAACCTTGGAGAACTTCCAGGCTGGGGGATACGCGGTCCGATAAACTCATCTTT
CDR3: CALGEPWRTSRLGDTRSDKLIF

J: TRDJ1
V: TRDV3
size: hyperexpanded
D: NA
DNA: TGTGCCTTTTCAGCCCCCTACACCGATAAACTCATCTTT
CDR3: CAFSAPYTDKLIF

J: TRDJ1
V: TRAV38-2/DV8
size: large
D: NA
DNA: TGTGCTTATAGGAGCGCGCCCCAGCCCGATAAACTCATCTTT
CDR3: CAYRSAPQPDKLIF

J: TRDJ2
V: TRDV2
size: NA
D: NA
DNA: TGTGCCTGTGACACCGTGGGTGATAAGCTGACAGCACAACTCTTCTTT
CDR3: CACDTVGDKLTAQLFF

J: TRDJ1
V: TRDV3
size: hyperexpanded
D: TRDD3
DNA: TGTGCCTTTACTGGGGGATACGGGTCACTCCCGACCGATAAACTCATCTTT
CDR3: CAFTGGYGSLPTDKLIF

J: TRDJ3
V: TRDV2
size: hyperexpanded
D: TRDD3
DNA: TGTGCCTGTGACACGCTACTGGGGAACCCCTCCTGGGACACCCGACAGATGTTTTTC
CDR3: CACDTLLGNPSWDTRQMFF

J: TRDJ1
V: TRAV38-2/DV8
size: hyperexpanded
D: TRDD3
DNA: TGTGCTTATAGGGGTGTACTGGGGAACACCGATAAACTCATCTTT
CDR3: CAYRGVLGNTDKLIF

J: TRDJ1
V: TRDV1
size: large
D: TRDD3
DNA: TGTGCTCTTGGGGAACTAGTACTGGGGGATAATGGGAAGGCCGATAAACTCATCTTT
CDR3: CALGELVLGDNGKADKLIF

J: TRDJ3
V: TRDV2
size: few
D: TRDD3
DNA: TGTGCCTGTGACCCCCTTACTGGGGGCCGCTCCTGGGACACCCGACAGATGTTTTTC
CDR3: CACDPLTGGRSWDTRQMFF

J: TRDJ2
V: TRDV1
size: large
D: TRDD3
DNA: TGTGCTCTTGGGGAATCACCTTCCATTGGTACTGGGGGATCCGCAGGGACAGCACAACTCTTCTTT
CDR3: CALGESPSIGTGGSAGTAQLFF

J: TRDJ2
V: TRDV1
size: large
D: NA
DNA: TGTGCTCTTGGGGAACTAGGATCGCCTACCGGGGGCCCCAAGGATTTGACAGCACAACTCTTCTTT
CDR3: CALGELGSPTGGPKDLTAQLFF

J: TRDJ3
V: TRDV2
size: hyperexpanded
D: NA
DNA: TGTGCCTGTGACACAACGGTAAGCTCCTGGGACACCCGACAGATGTTTTTC
CDR3: CACDTTVSSWDTRQMFF

J: TRDJ1
V: TRAV29/DV5
size: NA
D: NA
DNA: TGTGCAGCAAGCGCGAGCAGTTCCAAAAGAAGTGGGGCCCAGACCGGAGCTTTAGTGAGATTCACCGATAAACTCATCTTT
CDR3: CAASASSSKRSGAQTGALVRFTDKLIF

J: TRDJ1
V: TRDV1
size: NA
D: NA
DNA: TGTGCTCTTGGGGATTCCTACGGGGAATGGAGGGGGACCGATAAACTCATTTTT
CDR3: CALGDSYGEWRGTDKLIF

J: TRDJ3
V: TRDV2
size: hyperexpanded
D: TRDD3
DNA: TGTGCCTGTGACCCCCTTACTGGGGGATACTCCTGGGACACCCGACAGATGTTTTTC
CDR3: CACDPLTGGYSWDTRQMFF

J: TRDJ1
V: TRAV29/DV5
size: hyperexpanded
D: NA
DNA: TGTGCAGCAAGCTACCCTATCACCGATAAACTCATCTTT
CDR3: CAASYPITDKLIF